This entry is about one T cell receptor (beta chain). Antigen specificity is unknown. The sample is drawn from a study of cytomegalovirus exposure and HLA in healthy donors. Study observations and caveats: Earlier analysis yielded a pattern in which most TCR beta V segments were productive about 90% or about 30% of the time. 15,000 to 20,000 TCR beta sequences were associated with HLA alleles at 0.05 false discovery rate in a later analysis. The authors assumed roughly uniform sequencing depth across donors for presence/absence analyses.

Vbeta (60) and Jbeta (13) primers were used in the PCR. In the original workflow: The authors later counted about 80 million unique TCR beta chains, 9 million to 12 million of them shared. Libraries were prepared by immunoSEQ multiplex PCR; TCRdb keeps only in-frame clonotypes and omits some of them. The V and J calls and clone size are taken from that table; D and trimming were inferred from the DNA. The sample shows some 200,000 clones, roughly 76% of them seen only once. Germline loops: CDR1 SGHDT, CDR2 YYEEEE. CDR3 length: 16 residues. The V segment lost 4 bases and the J segment 3 bases; nucleotides outside the gene matches: 11.

Sample: PBMCs. The chain recombines TRBV5-6 with TRBJ2-3, with 7 positions matching TRBD1. The TCR originated in a man aged 35 to 55 in good health and CMV-seropositive. CDR3 loop: CASSHNPGQKTDTQYF. CDR3 DNA: TGTGCCAGCAGCCATAACCCGGGACAGAAGACAGATACGCAGTATTTT.